This entry lists 9 T cell receptor beta chains sequenced from one sample in a study of cytotoxic CD8 clonotypes in ibrutinib-treated CLL. The assay was immunoSEQ multiplex PCR, and TCRdb's table has in-frame clones only and misses some. The sample carries more than 110,000 clones, approximately 80% recorded once. The sequencing here drew on PBMCs, taken after 24 months of ibrutinib treatment. These receptors all come from a human donor with chronic lymphocytic leukemia.

The chain is built from TRBV5-6 and TRBJ2-5, with no clear D. Germline V lookup: CDR1 SGHDT, CDR2 YYEEEE. The V end was cut by 7 bases, the J end by 7 bases, with 11 bases between. The CDR3 covers 11 residues. The DNA of the CDR3 is TGTGCCAGCGGCGTGGGGTGGACCCAGTACTTC. This codes for CASGVGWTQYF.

The chain joins TRBV11-2 to TRBJ2-5; the D is unclear. CDR3 length equals 14 residues. V gave up 3 bases and J gave up 5 bases, with 13 bases separating them. The V gene's germline CDR1 is SGHAT and CDR2 FQNNGV. CDR3 loop: CASSFRALGETQYF. CDR3 DNA sequence: TGTGCCAGCAGCTTTCGGGCCCTGGGGGAGACCCAGTACTTC.

About this clone: This CDR3 is also generated by other DNA sequences in the sample. This chain links TRBV9 with TRBJ1-1; D is undetermined. Between the trimmed V and J ends, which lost 2 bases and 1 base, there was a span of 6 bases. The CDR3 has 13 residues. Germline CDR1 reads SGDLS; CDR2 reads YYNGEE. CDR3 protein: CASSVGPNTEAFF. DNA of the CDR3: TGTGCCAGCAGCGTTGGGCCGAACACTGAAGCTTTCTTT.

V and J are TRBV7-6 and TRBJ1-1, with 9 bases lining up with TRBD1. The CDR3 totals 15 residues. The V and J ends lost 4 bases and 9 bases, in that order; junction bases with no gene match: 12. Germline V gene lookup returns CDR1 SGHVS and CDR2 FNYEAQ. The CDR3 sequence: CASSSVPGQGGKAFF. In DNA form, the CDR3 reads TGTGCCAGCAGCTCCGTCCCGGGACAGGGTGGGAAAGCTTTCTTT.

With respect to this clone: Other DNA sequences in this specimen translate into the identical CDR3. The gene calls are TRBV9 and TRBJ2-5; D not certain. V lost 4 bases, J lost 5 bases, and 12 bases lay in between. Per the germline V gene, CDR1 is SGDLS and CDR2 is YYNGEE. This CDR3 has 13 residues. In nucleotides, the CDR3 is TGTGCCAGCAGCCCCCGCCCGCGCGAGACCCAGTACTTC. It specifies CASSPRPRETQYF.

This clone was counted a few times. V and J are TRBV18 and TRBJ1-1, with D maybe TRBD1 (5 bases). The CDR3 length is 14 residues. V was shortened by 3 bases and J by 2 bases, with 10 bases between the two germline ends. Germline CDR1 is KGHSH and CDR2 is LQKENI. CDR3 protein: CASSPGTDNTEAFF. As DNA, the CDR3 is TGTGCCAGCTCACCCGGGACGGATAACACTGAAGCTTTCTTT.

This clone was recorded a few times. The rearrangement joins TRBV27 to TRBJ2-7; D may be TRBD1 or TRBD2 (5 bases each). The V end was cut by 6 bases, the J end by 0 bases, with 12 bases between. CDR3 size: 14 residues. Per germline, CDR1 MNHEY and CDR2 SMNVEV (reference sequence). The CDR3 coding sequence is TGTGCCAGCAGCAGCCGGGGCAGCTCCTACGAGCAGTACTTC. Translation: CASSSRGSSYEQYF.

This chain uses TRBV28 with TRBJ1-2; no clear D gene. The CDR3 extends over 12 amino acids. From germline, CDR1 is MDHEN and CDR2 SYDVKM. The V and J ends lost 7 bases and 4 bases respectively, with 10 bases between them. The CDR3 bases are TGTGCCAGCAACGGGCAGCTCTATGGCTACACCTTC. Its protein is CASNGQLYGYTF.

The chain recombines TRBV27 with TRBJ2-7; D might be TRBD1 (7 bases). Germline V gene data show CDR1 as MNHEY and CDR2 as SMNVEV (reference sequence). Trimming shortened V by 3 bases and J by 4 bases, and 16 bases separated the two germline ends. The length of the CDR3 is 15 residues. The CDR3 nucleotides are TGTGCCAGCAGTTTTGACATACAGGGGAGGTACGAGCAGTACTTC. Amino acids: CASSFDIQGRYEQYF.